This TCR beta chain was obtained from a study of molecular identifiers for immune sequencing clone quantification. With V trimmed by 2 bases and J by 1 base, 8 bases remained unmatched. CDR1 and CDR2 from the germline V gene are SGDLS and YYNGEE. The CDR3 is 16 amino acids. Study conclusions and caveats: It was shown that clones above 20 RNA copies held over 98% of effector molecules, but under 1% in naive cells.

One entry per CDR3 protein results from TCRdb running MiXCR on the PCR reads. This table holds some 100,000 distinct CDR3 sequences, over 30% found once. Worth noting for this clonotype: Its antigen is not identified.

Sequenced sample: naive CD8+ T cells from blood, with Jurkat cell RNA spiked in. This sample's subset: FACS-sorted CD8+CD4-CCR7+CD45RA+ naive T cells. This TCR derives from a human donor in good health. Some libraries in this study had Jurkat cell RNA spiked in. This chain connects TRBV9 to TRBJ2-7, with TRBD1 matching 8 bases. CDR3 residues: CASSVDPGTGSYEQYF. CDR3 DNA: TGTGCCAGCAGCGTTGACCCCGGGACAGGTTCCTACGAGCAGTACTTC.